This is a list of T cell receptor beta chains from one sample in a study of T cell responses to AZD1222 COVID-19 vaccine. Some clones are missing from TCRdb's copy, which holds only in-frame ones; the method was immunoSEQ multiplex PCR. Seen here are over 150,000 clones, about 85% observed once, and the top ten hold 2.6%. Sequenced here: peripheral blood, sampled on day 0 of AZD1222 vaccination. These receptors came from an adult in good health. CDR3s include the opening cysteine and the closing phenylalanine or tryptophan. A D gene is named only where the DNA matches it firmly. Clone size is given for some rows only: seen once, a few or many times, or a class if the clone is expanded.

.,.,TRBJ2-3,15,TRBV6-5,TGTGCCAGCAGGTCCCTCAGGGTCGGTTTAGATACGCAGTATTTT,CASRSLRVGLDTQYF
.,once,TRBJ1-4,14,TRBV7-9,TGTGCCAGCATCTCTCCTGAGGCTAATGAAAAACTGTTTTTT,CASISPEANEKLFF
TRBD1,.,TRBJ2-5,16,TRBV9,TGTGCCAGCACCCGAACCGGGACAGGGTCGTTAGAGACCCAGTACTTC,CASTRTGTGSLETQYF
.,.,TRBJ2-6,13,TRBV6-1,TGTGCCAGCACCCTACCTGGGGCCAACGTCCTGACTTTC,CASTLPGANVLTF
TRBD1,.,TRBJ1-4,17,TRBV5-4,TGTGCCAGCAGCTTGACAGGGGGCGGTGGGCAGGGTGAAAAACTGTTTTTT,CASSLTGGGGQGEKLFF
.,.,TRBJ2-5,16,TRBV5-6,TGTGCCAGCACCGGGGGGGTATACAGGGGCGGTGAGACCCAGTACTTC,CASTGGVYRGGETQYF
TRBD1,.,TRBJ1-4,16,TRBV2,TGTGCCAGCAGTCCTACGGGACAGGGATGGGGTGAAAAACTGTTTTTT,CASSPTGQGWGEKLFF
.,.,TRBJ1-2,15,TRBV14,TGTGCCAGCAGCCAAGATTCTAGAACAGGGTCACAACACACCTTC,CASSQDSRTGSQHTF
TRBD1,once,TRBJ1-5,13,TRBV6-5,TGTGCCAGTCACAGGGGGCGGGATCAGCCCCAGCATTTT,CASHRGRDQPQHF
.,.,TRBJ2-7,13,TRBV5-1,TGCGCCAGCAGCCCCGGGAACACCTACGAGCAGTACTTC,CASSPGNTYEQYF
.,once,TRBJ2-6,17,TRBV27,TGTGCCAGCAGTTTCAGGCTGGCCTACTCTGGGGCCAACGTCCTGACTTTC,CASSFRLAYSGANVLTF
.,.,TRBJ2-7,15,TRBV5-1,TGCGCCAGCAGCTTAGGGGACTCACGGGCCTACGAGCAGTACTTC,CASSLGDSRAYEQYF
.,once,TRBJ1-4,13,TRBV11-2,TGTGCCAGCAGCCCAAGACAGGCGGAAAAACTGTTTTTT,CASSPRQAEKLFF
TRBD1,.,TRBJ2-7,15,TRBV6-5,TGTGCCAGCAGTTCCCGACAGGGGGCAACCTACGAGCAGTACTTC,CASSSRQGATYEQYF
.,.,TRBJ1-1,17,TRBV7-3,TGTGCCAGCAGCTTAAATCGAGACCCTTGGGGGGACACTGAAGCTTTCTTT,CASSLNRDPWGDTEAFF
TRBD2,.,TRBJ2-5,17,TRBV3-1/TRBV3-2,TGTGCCAGCAGACAAGCCCGGGAGCTAGCGGGAGTGGGTTTCCAGTACTTC,CASRQARELAGVGFQYF
.,.,TRBJ2-5,12,TRBV2,TGTGCCAGCAGTGGGGACAAAGAGACCCAGTACTTC,CASSGDKETQYF
.,.,TRBJ2-7,15,TRBV5-1,TGCGCCAGCAGCTTTGAAGAGTTCAGATTCTACGAGCAGTACTTC,CASSFEEFRFYEQYF
.,.,TRBJ2-7,17,TRBV4-1,TGCGCCAGCAGCCAAGAGGAAGTAACAGCTGGCTCCTACGAGCAGTACTTC,CASSQEEVTAGSYEQYF
TRBD1,.,TRBJ1-1,16,TRBV7-9,TGTGCCAGCAGCTTTTCGACAGGGGGGGTAGGAACTGAAGCTTTCTTT,CASSFSTGGVGTEAFF
TRBD1,once,TRBJ1-5,15,TRBV7-9,TGTGCCAGCAGCCGGGGACAGAGTAGCAATCAGCCCCAGCATTTT,CASSRGQSSNQPQHF
.,.,TRBJ2-1,16,TRBV10-3,TGTGCCATCAGTGCCGGGGGGCGGGGTTCCTACAATGAGCAGTTCTTC,CAISAGGRGSYNEQFF
TRBD1,.,TRBJ1-2,16,TRBV6-5,TGTGCCAGCAGTTTATCCGGGACAGGGCTTAACTATGGCTACACCTTC,CASSLSGTGLNYGYTF
.,.,TRBJ1-3,15,TRBV7-9,TGTGCCAGCAGCTCCCCAGGGTACTCTGGAAACACCATATATTTT,CASSSPGYSGNTIYF
TRBD1,.,TRBJ1-2,14,TRBV5-4,TGTGCCAGCACCAATCGACAGGGTCTCTATGGCTACACCTTC,CASTNRQGLYGYTF
.,.,TRBJ1-2,13,TRBV28,TGTGCCAGCAGGGTCAGGGGTGGATATGGCTACACCTTC,CASRVRGGYGYTF
.,few,TRBJ1-4,13,TRBV12-3/TRBV12-4,TGTGCCAGCAGTTCATACAGGGAGGAAAAACTGTTTTTT,CASSSYREEKLFF
TRBD2,.,TRBJ2-1,15,TRBV24-1,TGTGCCACCAGTGACCCTAGCGGGAGGACGGGTGAGCAGTTCTTC,CATSDPSGRTGEQFF
TRBD2,once,TRBJ2-1,15,TRBV19,TGTGCCAGTAGTAGACTAGCGGGAGGGGGAAATGAGCAGTTCTTC,CASSRLAGGGNEQFF
.,.,TRBJ2-1,15,TRBV5-1,TGCGCCAGCAACCCGAGGGGGTCAGAAGACAATGAGCAGTTCTTC,CASNPRGSEDNEQFF
.,.,TRBJ2-2,15,TRBV5-1,TGCGCCAGCAGCTTGTCAGCGATGAACACCGGGGAGCTGTTTTTT,CASSLSAMNTGELFF
.,.,TRBJ2-1,15,TRBV2,TGTGCCAGCAGGGAAGGGCAGAGCTCCTACAATGAGCAGTTCTTC,CASREGQSSYNEQFF
.,.,TRBJ1-3,15,TRBV2,TGTGCCAGCAGTGGGCAAGGGCTCTCTGGAAACACCATATATTTT,CASSGQGLSGNTIYF
TRBD1,.,TRBJ1-4,15,TRBV27,TGTGCCAGCAGTTCCCGGACAGGGAATAATGAAAAACTGTTTTTT,CASSSRTGNNEKLFF
TRBD1,.,TRBJ2-2,13,TRBV9,TGTGCCAGCAGGGACAGGGGTACCGGGGAGCTGTTTTTT,CASRDRGTGELFF
TRBD1,.,TRBJ1-6,13,TRBV30,TGTGCCTGGAGTGGACAGGGGCAGGCACCCCTCCACTTT,CAWSGQGQAPLHF
TRBD1,.,TRBJ2-1,15,TRBV2,TGTGCCAGCAGGGACAGGGAATTCTCCTACAATGAGCAGTTCTTC,CASRDREFSYNEQFF
TRBD1,.,TRBJ2-5,14,TRBV7-9,TGTGCCAGCAGCCCCCGGGACAGCCAAGAGACCCAGTACTTC,CASSPRDSQETQYF
.,.,TRBJ1-5,13,TRBV12-3/TRBV12-4,TGTGCCAGCAGCTGGACACCCAATCAGCCCCAGCATTTT,CASSWTPNQPQHF
.,.,TRBJ2-3,13,TRBV12-3/TRBV12-4,TGTGCCAGCAGACGTGGGACCTCAGATACGCAGTATTTT,CASRRGTSDTQYF
.,.,TRBJ1-3,13,TRBV2,TGTGCCAGCAGTATTCGCTCTGGAAACACCATATATTTT,CASSIRSGNTIYF
TRBD1,.,TRBJ2-7,14,TRBV5-1,TGCGCCAGCAGCTTGGGGCAGGGGGTTACCGAGCAGTACTTC,CASSLGQGVTEQYF
.,.,TRBJ1-5,16,TRBV5-5,TGTGCCAGCAGCTTGGTTCCGGGAACAACAAATCAGCCCCAGCATTTT,CASSLVPGTTNQPQHF
TRBD1,.,TRBJ2-3,17,TRBV27,TGTGCCAGCAGTGAGGCCGCCAGACAGGGAAGGGGGGATACGCAGTATTTT,CASSEAARQGRGDTQYF
.,few,TRBJ1-5,15,TRBV5-6,TGTGCCAGCAGCTTGTATGGGTCTGGCAATCAGCCCCAGCATTTT,CASSLYGSGNQPQHF
.,once,TRBJ1-6,15,TRBV6-1,TGTGCCAGCAGTGAGTCCAGGGGAAATAATTCACCCCTCCACTTT,CASSESRGNNSPLHF
.,.,TRBJ1-3,15,TRBV30,TGTGCCTGGAGTGTGGGCCTTAGCTCTGGAAACACCATATATTTT,CAWSVGLSSGNTIYF
TRBD1,.,TRBJ2-7,15,TRBV2,TGTGCCAGCAGTGTTGGACAGGGGTCTACCTACGAGCAGTACTTC,CASSVGQGSTYEQYF
TRBD1,.,TRBJ2-1,15,TRBV3-1/TRBV3-2,TGTGCCAGCAGGCGAACAGGGGCCTCTTACAATGAGCAGTTCTTC,CASRRTGASYNEQFF
.,.,TRBJ2-6,14,TRBV19,TGTGCCAGTAGGATAGTTGCTGGGGCCAACGTCCTGACTTTC,CASRIVAGANVLTF
TRBD1,.,TRBJ1-1,16,TRBV27,TGTGCCAGCAGTCTTGACAGGGACAGATTGAACACTGAAGCTTTCTTT,CASSLDRDRLNTEAFF
.,.,TRBJ2-2,13,TRBV5-1,TGCGCCAGCAGCTTCTATAACACCGGGGAGCTGTTTTTT,CASSFYNTGELFF